This TCR beta chain was identified in a study of T cell changes during pregnancy in multiple sclerosis. Trimming removed 5 bases at V and 8 bases at J, with 28 bases between. The CDR3 is 18 amino acids. CDR1 and CDR2 from the germline V gene are PRHDT and FYEKMQ (reference sequence). Using immunoSEQ multiplex PCR, the repertoire was profiled, and TCRdb retains in-frame clones only, with some absent. This table holds around 60,000 clones, around 97% found once. V usage is TRBV13 and J usage is TRBJ2-1; maybe TRBD2 (5 bases). The source was CD8+ T cells from peripheral blood mononuclear cells, collected after pregnancy. The clonotype originates from a female donor with multiple sclerosis, enrolled in a pregnancy study. The CDR3 spells CASSPQLQVGGEEDEQFF. CDR3 DNA sequence: TGTGCCAGCAGCCCCCAATTGCAAGTTGGTGGCGAGGAGGATGAGCAGTTCTTC.